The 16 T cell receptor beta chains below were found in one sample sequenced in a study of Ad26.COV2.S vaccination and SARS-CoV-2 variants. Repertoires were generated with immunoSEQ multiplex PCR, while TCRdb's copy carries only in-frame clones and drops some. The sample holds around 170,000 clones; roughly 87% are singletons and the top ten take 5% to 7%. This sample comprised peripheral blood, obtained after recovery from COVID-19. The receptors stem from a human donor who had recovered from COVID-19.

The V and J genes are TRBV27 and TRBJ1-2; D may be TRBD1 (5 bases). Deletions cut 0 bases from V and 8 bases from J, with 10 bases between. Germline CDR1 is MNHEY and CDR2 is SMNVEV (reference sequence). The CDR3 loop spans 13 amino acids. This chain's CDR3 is CASSLSRVNGYTF. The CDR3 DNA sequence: TGTGCCAGCAGTTTATCCAGGGTCAACGGCTACACCTTC.

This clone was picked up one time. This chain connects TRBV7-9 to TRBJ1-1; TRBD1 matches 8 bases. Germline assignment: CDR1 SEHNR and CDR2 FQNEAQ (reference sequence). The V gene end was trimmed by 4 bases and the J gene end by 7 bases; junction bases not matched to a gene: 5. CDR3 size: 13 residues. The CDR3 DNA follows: TGTGCCAGCAGCTCGACAGGGGCCTTTGAAGCTTTCTTT. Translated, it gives CASSSTGAFEAFF.

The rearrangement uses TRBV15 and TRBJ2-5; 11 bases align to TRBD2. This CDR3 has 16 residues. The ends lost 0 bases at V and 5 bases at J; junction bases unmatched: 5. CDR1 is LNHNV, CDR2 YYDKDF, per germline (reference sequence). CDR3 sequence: CATSRELAGVGETQYF. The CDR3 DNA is TGTGCCACCAGCAGAGAACTAGCGGGAGTAGGGGAGACCCAGTACTTC.

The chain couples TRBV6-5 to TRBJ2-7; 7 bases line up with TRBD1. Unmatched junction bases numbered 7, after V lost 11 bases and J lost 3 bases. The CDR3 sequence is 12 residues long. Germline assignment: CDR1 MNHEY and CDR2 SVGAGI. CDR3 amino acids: CAFRTGIYEQYF. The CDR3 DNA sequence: TGTGCCTTCAGGACAGGAATCTACGAGCAGTACTTC.

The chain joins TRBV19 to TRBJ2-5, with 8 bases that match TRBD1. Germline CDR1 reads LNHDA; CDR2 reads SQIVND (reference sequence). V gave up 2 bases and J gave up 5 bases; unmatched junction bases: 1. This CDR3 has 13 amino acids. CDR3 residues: CASSINRGETQYF. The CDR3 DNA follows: TGTGCCAGTAGTATAAACAGGGGGGAGACCCAGTACTTC.

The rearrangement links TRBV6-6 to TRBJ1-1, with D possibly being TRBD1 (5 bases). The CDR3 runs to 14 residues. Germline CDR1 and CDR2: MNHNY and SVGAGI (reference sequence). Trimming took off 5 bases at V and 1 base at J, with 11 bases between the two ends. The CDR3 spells CASSDPRENTEAFF. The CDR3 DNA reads TGTGCCAGCAGTGACCCCAGGGAGAACACTGAAGCTTTCTTT.

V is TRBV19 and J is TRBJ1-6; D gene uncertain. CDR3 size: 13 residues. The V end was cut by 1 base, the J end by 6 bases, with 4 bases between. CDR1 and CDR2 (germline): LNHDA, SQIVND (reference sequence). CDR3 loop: CASSIAVNSPLHF. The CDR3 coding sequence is TGTGCCAGTAGTATAGCCGTTAATTCACCCCTCCACTTT. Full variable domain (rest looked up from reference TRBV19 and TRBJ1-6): DGGITQSPKYLFRKEGQNVTLSCEQNLNHDAMYWYRQDPGQGLRLIYYSQIVNDFQKGDIAEGYSVSREKKESFPLTVTSAQKNPTAFYLCASSIAVNSPLHFGNGTRLTVT.

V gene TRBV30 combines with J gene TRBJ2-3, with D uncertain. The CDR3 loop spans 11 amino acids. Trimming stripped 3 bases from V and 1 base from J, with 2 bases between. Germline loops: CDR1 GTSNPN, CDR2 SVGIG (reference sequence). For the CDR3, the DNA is TGTGCCTGGAGCCGCACAGATACGCAGTATTTT. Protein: CAWSRTDTQYF.

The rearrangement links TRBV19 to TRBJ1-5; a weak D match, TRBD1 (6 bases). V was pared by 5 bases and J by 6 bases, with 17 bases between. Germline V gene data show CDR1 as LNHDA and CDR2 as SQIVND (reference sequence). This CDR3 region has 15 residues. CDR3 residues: CASSSGPRGGQPQHF. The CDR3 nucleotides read TGTGCCAGTAGTTCCGGACCCCGAGGGGGTCAGCCCCAGCATTTT. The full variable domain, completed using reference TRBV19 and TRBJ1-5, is DGGITQSPKYLFRKEGQNVTLSCEQNLNHDAMYWYRQDPGQGLRLIYYSQIVNDFQKGDIAEGYSVSREKKESFPLTVTSAQKNPTAFYLCASSSGPRGGQPQHFGDGTRLSIL.

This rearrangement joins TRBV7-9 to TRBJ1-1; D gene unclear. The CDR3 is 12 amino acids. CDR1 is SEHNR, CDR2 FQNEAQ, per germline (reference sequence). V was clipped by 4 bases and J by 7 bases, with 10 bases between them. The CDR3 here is CASSSLSSEAFF. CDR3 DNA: TGTGCCAGCAGCTCCTTGTCCAGTGAAGCTTTCTTT. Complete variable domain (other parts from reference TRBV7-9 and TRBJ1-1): DTGVSQNPRHKITKRGQNVTFRCDPISEHNRLYWYRQTLGQGPEFLTYFQNEAQLEKSRLLSDRFSAERPKGSFSTLEIQRTEQGDSAMYLCASSSLSSEAFFGQGTRLTVV.

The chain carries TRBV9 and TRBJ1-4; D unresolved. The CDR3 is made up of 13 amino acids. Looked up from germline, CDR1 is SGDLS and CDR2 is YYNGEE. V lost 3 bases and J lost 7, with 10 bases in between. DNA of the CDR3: TGTGCCAGCAGCGACCGGACGGGTGAAAAACTGTTTTTT. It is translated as CASSDRTGEKLFF.

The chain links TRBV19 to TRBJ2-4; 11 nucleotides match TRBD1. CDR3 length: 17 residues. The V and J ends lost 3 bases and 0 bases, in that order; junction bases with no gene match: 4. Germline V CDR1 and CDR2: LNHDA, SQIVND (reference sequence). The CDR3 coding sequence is TGTGCCAGTAGTATGGGTGGGACAGGGGGAGCCAAAAACATTCAGTACTTC. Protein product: CASSMGGTGGAKNIQYF.

DNA of the CDR3: TGTGCCAGCACTCGAGGAGGCCGGGATGAGCAGTTCTTC. This encodes CASTRGGRDEQFF. This chain links TRBV9 with TRBJ2-1; D is perhaps TRBD2 (5 bases). The germline V and J ends were trimmed by 6 bases and 8 bases, with 15 bases remaining between them. CDR3 length: 13 residues. CDR1 and CDR2 (germline): SGDLS, YYNGEE.

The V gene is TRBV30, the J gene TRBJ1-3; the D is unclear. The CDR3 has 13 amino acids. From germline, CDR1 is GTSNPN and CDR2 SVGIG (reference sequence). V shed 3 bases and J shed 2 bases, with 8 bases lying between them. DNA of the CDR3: TGTGCCTGGAGGAACGTTGCTGGAAACACCATATATTTT. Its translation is CAWRNVAGNTIYF.

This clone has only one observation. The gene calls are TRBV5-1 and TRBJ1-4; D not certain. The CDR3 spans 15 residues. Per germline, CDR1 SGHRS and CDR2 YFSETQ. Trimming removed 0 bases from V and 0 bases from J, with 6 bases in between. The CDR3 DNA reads TGCGCCAGCAGCTTGGACAGCTCAACTAATGAAAAACTGTTTTTT. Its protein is CASSLDSSTNEKLFF.

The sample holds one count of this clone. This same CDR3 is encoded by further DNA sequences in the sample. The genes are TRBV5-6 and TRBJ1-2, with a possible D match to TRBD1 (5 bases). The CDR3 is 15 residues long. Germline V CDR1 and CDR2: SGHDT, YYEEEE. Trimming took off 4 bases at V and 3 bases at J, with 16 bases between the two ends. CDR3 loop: CASSRAGRGDYGYTF. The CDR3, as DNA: TGTGCCAGCAGCCGGGCGGGGCGGGGGGACTATGGCTACACCTTC.